This TCR beta chain was identified in a study of CD4 T cells in relation to SARS-CoV-2 and coronaviruses. Background on the study: ViraFEST: roughly ten-day antigen culture of PBMCs, then TCR beta CDR3 sequencing. Controls used an HIV-1 Nef peptide pool or no peptide. Findings and caveats of the study: No donor gave both pre-pandemic and post-infection samples.

TCRdb's table, derived via immunoSEQ multiplex PCR, lists solely in-frame clones and lacks some. In the table there are tens of thousands of clones, more than 65% of which are singletons. CD4+ T cells from unexposed donors were obtained before the COVID-19 pandemic (2011-2018). CD4+ T cells were isolated from the cells after 10 days of culture. In the case of this clone: Its target is not known.

Material: CD4+ T cells from PBMCs, cultured in vitro. This clonotype originated in a human donor in good health.

CDR3 nucleotide sequence: TGTGCCAGCAGTGCACAGCTGGGACTAGCGGATTACGAGCAGTACTTC. It translates to CASSAQLGLADYEQYF. V is TRBV2 and J is TRBJ2-7; TRBD2 aligns across 11 bases. Germline assignment: CDR1 SNHLY and CDR2 FYNNEI. This CDR3 has 16 residues. After removal of 4 bases from V and 4 bases from J, the junction contained 9 bases not matched to a gene.